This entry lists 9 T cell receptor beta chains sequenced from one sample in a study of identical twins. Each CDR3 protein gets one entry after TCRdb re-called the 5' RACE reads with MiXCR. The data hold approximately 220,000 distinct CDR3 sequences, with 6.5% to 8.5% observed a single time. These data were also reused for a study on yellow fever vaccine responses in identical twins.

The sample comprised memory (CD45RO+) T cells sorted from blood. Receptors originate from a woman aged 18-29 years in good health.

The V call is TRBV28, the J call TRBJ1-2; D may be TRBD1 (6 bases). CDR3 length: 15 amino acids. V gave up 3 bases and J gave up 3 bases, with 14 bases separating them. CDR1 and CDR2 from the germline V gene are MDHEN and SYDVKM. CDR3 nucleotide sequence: TGTGCCAGCAGTTTGGTGGGGGCGGGGGACTATGGCTACACCTTC. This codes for CASSLVGAGDYGYTF.

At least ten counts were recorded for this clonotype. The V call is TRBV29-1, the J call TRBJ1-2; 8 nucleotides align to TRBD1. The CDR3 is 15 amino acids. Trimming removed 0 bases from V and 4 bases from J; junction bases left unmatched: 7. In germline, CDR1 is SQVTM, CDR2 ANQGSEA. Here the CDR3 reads CSVEDPRGRLYGYTF. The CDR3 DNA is TGCAGCGTTGAAGATCCCAGGGGGCGACTCTATGGCTACACCTTC.

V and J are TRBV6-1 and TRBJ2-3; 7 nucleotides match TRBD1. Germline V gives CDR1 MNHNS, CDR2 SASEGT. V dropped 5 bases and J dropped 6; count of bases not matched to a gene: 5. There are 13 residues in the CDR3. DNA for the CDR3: TGTGCCAGCAGTCGAAGGGGGCTGGATACGCAGTATTTT. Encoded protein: CASSRRGLDTQYF.

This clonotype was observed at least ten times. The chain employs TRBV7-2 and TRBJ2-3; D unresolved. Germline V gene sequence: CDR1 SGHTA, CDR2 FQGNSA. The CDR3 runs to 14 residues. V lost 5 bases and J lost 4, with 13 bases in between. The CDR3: CASSPGRFADTQYF. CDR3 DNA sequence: TGTGCCAGCAGCCCAGGCCGCTTTGCAGATACGCAGTATTTT.

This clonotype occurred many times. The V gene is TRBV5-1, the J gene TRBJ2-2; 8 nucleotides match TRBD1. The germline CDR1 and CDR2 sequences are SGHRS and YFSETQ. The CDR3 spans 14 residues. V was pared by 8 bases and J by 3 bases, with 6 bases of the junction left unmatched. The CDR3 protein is CASSDRADTGELFF. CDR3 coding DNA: TGCGCCAGTTCGGACAGGGCGGACACCGGGGAGCTGTTTTTT.

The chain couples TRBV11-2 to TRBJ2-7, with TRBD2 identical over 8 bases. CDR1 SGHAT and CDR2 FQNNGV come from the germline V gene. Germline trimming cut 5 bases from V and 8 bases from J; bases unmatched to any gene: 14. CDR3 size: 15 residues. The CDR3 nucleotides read TGTGCCAGCAGCAAAACGCGGGGGGTCCTCCAAAAGCAGTACTTC. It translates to CASSKTRGVLQKQYF.

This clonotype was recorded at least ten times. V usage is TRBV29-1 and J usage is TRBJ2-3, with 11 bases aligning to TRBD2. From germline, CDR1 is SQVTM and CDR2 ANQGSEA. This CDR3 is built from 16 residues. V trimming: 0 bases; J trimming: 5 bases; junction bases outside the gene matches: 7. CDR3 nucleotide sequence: TGCAGCGTTGAAGAAAGGCTAGCGGGAGGACGAGATACGCAGTATTTT. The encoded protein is CSVEERLAGGRDTQYF.

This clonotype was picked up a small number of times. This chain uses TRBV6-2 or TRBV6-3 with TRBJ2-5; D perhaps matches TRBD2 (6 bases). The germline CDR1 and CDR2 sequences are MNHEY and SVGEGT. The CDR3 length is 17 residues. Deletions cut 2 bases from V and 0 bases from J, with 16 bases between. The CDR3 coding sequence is TGTGCCAGCAGTTACCGGACTAAAATTCCGTACCAAGAGACCCAGTACTTC. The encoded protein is CASSYRTKIPYQETQYF.

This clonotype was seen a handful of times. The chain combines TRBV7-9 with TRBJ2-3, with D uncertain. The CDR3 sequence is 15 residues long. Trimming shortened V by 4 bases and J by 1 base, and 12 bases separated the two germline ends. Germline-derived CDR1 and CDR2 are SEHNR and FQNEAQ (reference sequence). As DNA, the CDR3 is TGTGCCAGCAGCTCCAGAATTTCCGGCACAGATACGCAGTATTTT. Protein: CASSSRISGTDTQYF. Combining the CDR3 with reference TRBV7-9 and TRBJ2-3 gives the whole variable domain DTGVSQNPRHKITKRGQNVTFRCDPISEHNRLYWYRQTLGQGPEFLTYFQNEAQLEKSRLLSDRFSAERPKGSFSTLEIQRTEQGDSAMYLCASSSRISGTDTQYFGPGTRLTVL.